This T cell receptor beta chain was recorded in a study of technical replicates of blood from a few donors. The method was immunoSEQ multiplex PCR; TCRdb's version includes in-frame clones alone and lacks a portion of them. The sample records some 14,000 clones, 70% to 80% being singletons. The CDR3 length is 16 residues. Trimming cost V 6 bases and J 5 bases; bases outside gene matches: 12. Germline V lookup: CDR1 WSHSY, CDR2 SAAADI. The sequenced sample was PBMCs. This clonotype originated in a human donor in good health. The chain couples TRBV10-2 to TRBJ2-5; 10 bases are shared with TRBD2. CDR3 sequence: CASSSSGRAVRETQYF. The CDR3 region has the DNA TGCGCCAGCAGCTCGAGCGGGAGGGCCGTGAGGGAGACCCAGTACTTC.